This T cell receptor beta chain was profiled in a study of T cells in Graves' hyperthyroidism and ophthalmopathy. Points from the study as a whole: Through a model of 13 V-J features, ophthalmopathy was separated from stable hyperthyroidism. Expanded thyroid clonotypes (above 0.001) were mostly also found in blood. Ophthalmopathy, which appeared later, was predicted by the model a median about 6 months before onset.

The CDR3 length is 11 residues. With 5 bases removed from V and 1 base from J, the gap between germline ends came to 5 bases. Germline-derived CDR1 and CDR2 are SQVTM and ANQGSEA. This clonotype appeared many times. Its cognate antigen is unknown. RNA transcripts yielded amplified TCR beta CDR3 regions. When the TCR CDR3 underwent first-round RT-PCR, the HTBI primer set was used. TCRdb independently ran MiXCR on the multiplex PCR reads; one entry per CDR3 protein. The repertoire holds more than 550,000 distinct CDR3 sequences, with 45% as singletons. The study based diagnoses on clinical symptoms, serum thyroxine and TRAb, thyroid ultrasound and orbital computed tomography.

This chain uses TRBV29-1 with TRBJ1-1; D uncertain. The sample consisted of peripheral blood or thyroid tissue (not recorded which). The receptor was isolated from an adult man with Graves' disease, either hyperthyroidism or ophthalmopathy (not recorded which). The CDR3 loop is CSVRRNTEAFF. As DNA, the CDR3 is TGCAGCGTTCGCCGGAACACTGAAGCTTTCTTT.